Presented here are 9 T cell receptor beta chains from one specimen sequenced in a study of molecular identifiers for immune sequencing clone quantification. From the PCR reads, TCRdb called clonotypes with MiXCR, one entry per CDR3 protein. Of more than 550,000 distinct CDR3 sequences in the sample, approximately 24% were seen once. Sequencing was performed on naive CD8+ T cells from blood, with Jurkat cell RNA spiked in. Subset in this sample: FACS-sorted CD8+CD4-CCR7+CD45RA+ naive T cells. The receptors were sampled from a human donor in good health. Some libraries in this study had Jurkat cell RNA spiked in.

This clonotype was recorded many times. The rearrangement joins TRBV5-4 to TRBJ1-3; D is unclear. This CDR3 region has 16 residues. Deletions cut 4 bases from V and 3 bases from J, with 17 bases between. Germline V gene lookup returns CDR1 SGHNT and CDR2 YYREEE (reference sequence). The CDR3 DNA reads as TGTGCCAGCAGCCTAGACCCCCTAGGAGGTGGAAACACCATATATTTT. This gives the protein CASSLDPLGGGNTIYF.

In its sample, this clonotype was seen many times. The conserved phenylalanine or tryptophan is not found at the CDR3 terminus, so this likely reflects a read error. No DNA is shown, since the ends of the CDR3 on it are uncertain; the CDR3 is the one TCRdb lists. The V and J genes are TRBV2 and TRBJ1-1; the table's D call TRBD1 went unverified against the DNA. Germline V gene data show CDR1 as SNHLY and CDR2 as FYNNEI. 11 amino acids form the CDR3, both terminal residues included. The CDR3 sequence is CASSEVPGGES.

A word on this clonotype: A read error may be the cause here, since a much bigger clone is one base away. The rearrangement uses TRBV9 and TRBJ2-7, with 9 positions matching TRBD1. Germline lookup yields CDR1 SGDLS and CDR2 YYNGEE. The CDR3 is 14 residues long. The CDR3 DNA reads as TGTGCCAACAGCGAGGGGACAGGGTACTACGAGCAGTACTTC. Translation: CANSEGTGYYEQYF.

This clonotype was seen only a few times. The CDR3 DNA reads TGTGCCAGCAGCTTGGTCTTCGGGCAGTACGTCGATGAGCAGTTCTTC. It is translated as CASSLVFGQYVDEQFF. The chain joins TRBV5-4 to TRBJ2-1; D call uncertain. This CDR3 has 16 amino acids. Germline loops: CDR1 SGHNT, CDR2 YYREEE (reference sequence). V lost 0 bases to trimming and J lost 8 bases, with 18 bases between them.

This clonotype was seen more than once but under ten times. CDR3 DNA: TGTGCCAGCAGCTTAGGCGGGTACCGGTACGAGCAGTACTTC. This codes for CASSLGGYRYEQYF. This rearrangement joins TRBV13 to TRBJ2-7; the D is unclear. CDR1 is PRHDT, CDR2 FYEKMQ, per germline (reference sequence). The CDR3 is made up of 14 amino acids. With 0 bases removed from V and 4 bases from J, the gap between germline ends came to 10 bases.

This clonotype was seen a handful of times. The chain couples TRBV11-2 to TRBJ1-4; no clear D. This CDR3 has 16 residues. Deletions cut 5 bases from V and 11 bases from J, with 24 bases between. CDR1 SGHAT and CDR2 FQNNGV come from the germline V gene. The CDR3 region has the DNA TGTGCCAGCAGCCAGGTCCCGGGGTCTCAGCCCGGGAAACTGTTTTTT. Its protein product is CASSQVPGSQPGKLFF.

This clonotype appeared a few times. V usage is TRBV20-1 and J usage is TRBJ2-1, with TRBD2 matching over 8 bases. Per germline, CDR1 DFQATT and CDR2 SNEGSKA (reference sequence). This CDR3 is 14 amino acids long. The J segment lost 3 bases and the V segment lost 4 bases, leaving 5 bases of the junction unmatched. The CDR3 sequence is CSAITSGLYNEQFF. In nucleotides, the CDR3 is TGCAGTGCTATAACTAGCGGACTCTACAATGAGCAGTTCTTC.

This sequence joins TRBV12-3 or TRBV12-4 and TRBJ2-2, with 7 bases that match TRBD1. Losses at the gene ends were 1 base for V and 3 bases for J; bases not matched to a gene: 8. This CDR3 has 17 amino acids. The CDR3 spells CASSLDSDRVYTGELFF. CDR3 nucleotides: TGTGCCAGCAGTTTAGATTCCGACAGGGTATACACCGGGGAGCTGTTTTTT.

This clonotype appeared many times. The genes are TRBV7-9 and TRBJ2-3; 7 positions match TRBD1. Unmatched junction bases numbered 7, after V lost 8 bases and J lost 5 bases. CDR3 length: 13 amino acids. Germline CDR1 SEHNR, CDR2 FQNEAQ (reference sequence). The CDR3 is CASGQASQDTQYF. The CDR3 DNA sequence: TGTGCCAGCGGACAGGCGAGTCAAGATACGCAGTATTTT.